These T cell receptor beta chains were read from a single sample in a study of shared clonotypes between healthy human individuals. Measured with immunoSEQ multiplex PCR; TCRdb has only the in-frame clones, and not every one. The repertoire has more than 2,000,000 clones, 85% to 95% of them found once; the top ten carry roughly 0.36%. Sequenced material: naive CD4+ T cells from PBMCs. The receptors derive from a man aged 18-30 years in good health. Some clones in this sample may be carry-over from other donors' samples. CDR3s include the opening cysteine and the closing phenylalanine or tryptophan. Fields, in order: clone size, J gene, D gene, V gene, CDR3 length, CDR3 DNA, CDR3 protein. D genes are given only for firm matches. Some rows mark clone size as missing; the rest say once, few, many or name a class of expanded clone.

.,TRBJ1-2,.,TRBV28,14,TGTGCCAGCAGTTTATCGGGCCAGGGTTATGGCTACACCTTC,CASSLSGQGYGYTF
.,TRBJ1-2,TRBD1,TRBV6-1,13,TGTGCCAGCATGATTACAGGGGGCACCGGCTACACCTTC,CASMITGGTGYTF
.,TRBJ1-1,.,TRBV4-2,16,TGTGCCAGCAGCCAGCCCGGACAGTCCATGAACACTGAAGCTTTCTTT,CASSQPGQSMNTEAFF
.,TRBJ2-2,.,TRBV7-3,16,TGTGCCAGCAGCCTTTTCCCGGGGGTGGACACCGGGGAGCTGTTTTTT,CASSLFPGVDTGELFF
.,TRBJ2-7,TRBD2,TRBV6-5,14,TGTGCCAGCAACCCTAGCGGGAGTTATAGCGAGCAGTACTTC,CASNPSGSYSEQYF
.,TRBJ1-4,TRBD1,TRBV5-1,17,TGCGCCAGCAGCTCGGGAGGGACAGGGGGCTCGGGGGAAAAACTGTTTTTT,CASSSGGTGGSGEKLFF
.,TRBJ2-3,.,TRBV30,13,TGTGCCTGGAGTGTGGACGGTACAGATACGCAGTATTTT,CAWSVDGTDTQYF
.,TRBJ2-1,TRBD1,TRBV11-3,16,TGTGCCAGCAGCGCTCAGGGGGCGGGAATTTACAATGAGCAGTTCTTC,CASSAQGAGIYNEQFF
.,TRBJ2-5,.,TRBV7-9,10,TGTGCCAGCAGTTCCTGGACCCAGTACTTC,CASSSWTQYF
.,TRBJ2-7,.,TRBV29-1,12,TGCAGCGTTGCGCGGCAGGGTGACGAGCAGTACTTC,CSVARQGDEQYF
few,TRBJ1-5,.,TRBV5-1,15,TGCGCCAGCAGCTGGGACGGGGGTAGACAACAGCCCCAGCATTTT,CASSWDGGRQQPQHF
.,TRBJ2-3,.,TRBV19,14,TGTGCCAGTAGTATCTCGGCGGGCACAGATACGCAGTATTTT,CASSISAGTDTQYF
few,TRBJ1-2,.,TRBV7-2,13,TGTGCCAGCAGCCAAAGGGCAGGGACCGGCTACACCTTC,CASSQRAGTGYTF
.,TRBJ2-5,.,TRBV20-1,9,TGCAGTGCAGGGGAAGACCAGTACTTC,CSAGEDQYF
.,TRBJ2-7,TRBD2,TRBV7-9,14,TGTGCCAGCAGCCCTAGCGGGGGTCCCTACGAGCAGTACTTC,CASSPSGGPYEQYF
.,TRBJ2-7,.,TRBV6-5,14,TGTGCCAGCAGGCCCACTAGCCGACCCTACGAGCAGTACTTC,CASRPTSRPYEQYF
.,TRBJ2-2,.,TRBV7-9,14,TGTGCCAGCAGCTCCGGACGGGGGAACGGGGAGCTGTTTTTT,CASSSGRGNGELFF
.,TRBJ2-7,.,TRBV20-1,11,TGCAGTGTAGGGACTCCCTACGAGCAGTACTTC,CSVGTPYEQYF
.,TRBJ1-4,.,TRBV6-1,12,TGTGCCAGTCGACCGGCAGACGAAAAACTGTTTTTT,CASRPADEKLFF
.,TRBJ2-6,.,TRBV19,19,TGTGCCACCCCAGGTTTGGAAGGGTCCTATTTCTCTGGGGCCAACGTCCTGACTTTC,CATPGLEGSYFSGANVLTF
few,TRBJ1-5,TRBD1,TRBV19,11,TGTGCCAGTAGTACGGGACAGGTCCAGCATTTT,CASSTGQVQHF
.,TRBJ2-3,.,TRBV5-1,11,TGCGCCAGCAGGGAAGGAGATACGCAGTATTTT,CASREGDTQYF
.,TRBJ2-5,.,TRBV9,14,TGTGCCAGCAGCGTGCAGGGCACACAAGAGACCCAGTACTTC,CASSVQGTQETQYF
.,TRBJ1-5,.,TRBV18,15,TGTGCCAGCTCACCAGCAGAGGGCGGCAATCAGCCCCAGCATTTT,CASSPAEGGNQPQHF
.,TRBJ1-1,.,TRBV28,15,TGTGCCAGCAGTCCCACCGGGACGGAAGGCACTGAAGCTTTCTTT,CASSPTGTEGTEAFF
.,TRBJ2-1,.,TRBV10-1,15,TGCGCCAGCAGTGAAGGGGAGCGGCGTATTGCTGAGCAGTTCTTC,CASSEGERRIAEQFF
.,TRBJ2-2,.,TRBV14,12,TGTGCCAGCAGCCCGAGGACCGGGGAGCTGTTTTTT,CASSPRTGELFF
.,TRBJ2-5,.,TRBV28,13,TGTGCCAGCAGACCGAGGTGGCAAGAGACCCAGTACTTC,CASRPRWQETQYF
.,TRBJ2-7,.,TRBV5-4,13,TGTGCCAGCGGCCGGCCTGGCCCTGGGGAGCAGTACTTC,CASGRPGPGEQYF
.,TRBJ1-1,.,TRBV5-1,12,TGCGCCAGCAGCATCGGACAGTATGAAGCTTTCTTT,CASSIGQYEAFF
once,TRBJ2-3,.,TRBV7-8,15,TGTGCCAGCAGCTTGACTAGACTAAAAGGGGATACGCAGTATTTT,CASSLTRLKGDTQYF
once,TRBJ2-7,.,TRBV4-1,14,TGCGCCAGCAGCCAAGAGTTTAACTCCTACGAGCAGTACTTC,CASSQEFNSYEQYF
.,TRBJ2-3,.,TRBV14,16,TGTGCCAGCAGCCAAGATCCGGGGGTAAATACAGATACGCAGTATTTT,CASSQDPGVNTDTQYF
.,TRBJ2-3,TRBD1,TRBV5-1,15,TGCGCCAGCTCGTCCGGGACAGCTGCCACAGATACGCAGTATTTT,CASSSGTAATDTQYF
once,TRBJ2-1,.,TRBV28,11,TGTGCCAGCAGTTCGCGGAATGAGCAGTTCTTC,CASSSRNEQFF
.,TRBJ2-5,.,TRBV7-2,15,TGTGCCAGCAGCCCCGACCGGGGCGCAGGAGAGACCCAGTACTTC,CASSPDRGAGETQYF
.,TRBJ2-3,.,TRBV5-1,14,TGCGCCAGCAGTGTCCCAGGGCCCACAGATACGCAGTATTTT,CASSVPGPTDTQYF
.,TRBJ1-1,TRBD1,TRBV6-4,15,TGTGCCAGCAGGGGGACAGGACAAACGAACACTGAAGCTTTCTTT,CASRGTGQTNTEAFF
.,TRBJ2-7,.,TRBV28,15,TGTGCCAGCCTCGACGCTGGCGGGGTTTCCTACGAGCAGTACTTC,CASLDAGGVSYEQYF
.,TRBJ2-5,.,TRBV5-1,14,TGCGCCAGCAGAACGGGAGGGGGCCGAGAGACCCAGTACTTC,CASRTGGGRETQYF
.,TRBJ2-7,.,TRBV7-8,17,TGTGCCAGCAGCTCGAACCCGGGCAGGGGTATTAAGGACGAGCAGTACTTC,CASSSNPGRGIKDEQYF
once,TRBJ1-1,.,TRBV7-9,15,TGTGCCAGCAGCTTAGCGCCGTTTGGGAACACTGAAGCTTTCTTT,CASSLAPFGNTEAFF
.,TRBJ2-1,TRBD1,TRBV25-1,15,TGTGCCAGCGCACCCGGGACAGGGGGCGCGTGGGAGAGGTTCTTC,CASAPGTGGAWERFF
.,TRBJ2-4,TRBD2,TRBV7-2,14,TGTGCCAGCAGCCAATCGGCTAGCGGAGTTATTCAGTACTTC,CASSQSASGVIQYF
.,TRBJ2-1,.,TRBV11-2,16,TGTGCCAGCAGCCCTTATTTAGCGATTCCCTACAATGAGCAGTTCTTC,CASSPYLAIPYNEQFF
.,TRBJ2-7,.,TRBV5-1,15,TGCGCCAGCAGCTTAAGGGTCCCAAGGGGAGACGAGCAGTACTTC,CASSLRVPRGDEQYF
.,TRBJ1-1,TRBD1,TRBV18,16,TGTGCCAGCTCACAAAACCAAAGAAACAGGGGGCTTGAAGCTTTCTTT,CASSQNQRNRGLEAFF
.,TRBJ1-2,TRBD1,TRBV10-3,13,TGTGCCTCCAAAACTGGGACAGCCTATGGCTACACCTTC,CASKTGTAYGYTF
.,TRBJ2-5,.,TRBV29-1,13,TGCAGCGCCACGGGCAGCCTCCAAGAGACCCAGTACTTC,CSATGSLQETQYF
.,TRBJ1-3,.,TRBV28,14,TGTGCCAGCACGTACCCCGGTTTTGGAAACACCATATATTTT,CASTYPGFGNTIYF
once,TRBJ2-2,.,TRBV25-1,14,TGTGCCAGCAGTGTGGGTGGAAGCACCGGGGAGCTGTTTTTT,CASSVGGSTGELFF
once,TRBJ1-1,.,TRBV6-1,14,TGTGCCAGCAGTGGGGGGAGGTCGGGTTCTGAAGCTTTCTTT,CASSGGRSGSEAFF
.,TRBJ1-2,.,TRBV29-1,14,TGCAGCGTTGAAGCGGAGAACCTTAACTATGGCTACACCTTC,CSVEAENLNYGYTF